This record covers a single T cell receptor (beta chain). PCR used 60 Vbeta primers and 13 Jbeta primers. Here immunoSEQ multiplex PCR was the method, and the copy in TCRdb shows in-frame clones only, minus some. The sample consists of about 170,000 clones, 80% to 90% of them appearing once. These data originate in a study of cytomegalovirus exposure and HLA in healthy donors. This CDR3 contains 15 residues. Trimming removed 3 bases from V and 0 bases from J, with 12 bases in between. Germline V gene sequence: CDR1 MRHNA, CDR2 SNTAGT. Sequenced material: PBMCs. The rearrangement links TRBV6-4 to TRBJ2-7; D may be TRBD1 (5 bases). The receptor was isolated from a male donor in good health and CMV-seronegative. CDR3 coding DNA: TGTGCCAGCAGTGAGAATCCCGACAGCTCCTACGAGCAGTACTTC. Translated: CASSENPDSSYEQYF.